The entry that follows covers one T cell receptor (beta chain) sequence. A much larger clone sits a single nucleotide away, making a read error possible. A J-beta primer mix and a sample-barcoded 5' primer were used in a second PCR of about 7 to 12 cycles. The template-switch adaptor, which had 12 random nucleotides, put a tag on each cDNA molecule. TCRdb re-analysed the 5' RACE reads in MiXCR, keeping a single row per CDR3 protein. The table shows about 670,000 distinct CDR3 sequences, with about 50% occurring only once. This record comes from a study of blood T cells in healthy people across ages. This CDR3 region has 15 residues. Trimming shortened V by 3 bases and J by 7 bases, and 19 bases separated the two germline ends. Looked up from germline, CDR1 is SEHNR and CDR2 is FQNEAQ (reference sequence).

The specimen sequenced was blood. This sequence was found in a woman at least 80 years old in good health. The rearrangement uses TRBV7-9 and TRBJ2-7; D is perhaps TRBD2 (7 bases). The CDR3 protein is CASSLSVGGAHEQYF. DNA for the CDR3: TGTGCCAGCAGCTTGTCGGTGGGGGGGGCTCATGAGCAGTACTTC.